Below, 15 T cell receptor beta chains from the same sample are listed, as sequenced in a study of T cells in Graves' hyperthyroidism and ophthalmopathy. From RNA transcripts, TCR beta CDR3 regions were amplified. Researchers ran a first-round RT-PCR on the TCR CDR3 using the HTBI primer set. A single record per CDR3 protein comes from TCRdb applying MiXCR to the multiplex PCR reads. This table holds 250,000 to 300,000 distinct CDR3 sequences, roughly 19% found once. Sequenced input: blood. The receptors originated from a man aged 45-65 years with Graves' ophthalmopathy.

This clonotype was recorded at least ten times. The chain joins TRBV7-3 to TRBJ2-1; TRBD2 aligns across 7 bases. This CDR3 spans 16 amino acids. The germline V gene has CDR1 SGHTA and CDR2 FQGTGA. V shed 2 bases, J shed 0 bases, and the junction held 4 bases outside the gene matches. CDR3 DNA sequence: TGTGCCAGCAGCTTATATGCTAGCGGCTCCTACAATGAGCAGTTCTTC. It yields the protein CASSLYASGSYNEQFF.

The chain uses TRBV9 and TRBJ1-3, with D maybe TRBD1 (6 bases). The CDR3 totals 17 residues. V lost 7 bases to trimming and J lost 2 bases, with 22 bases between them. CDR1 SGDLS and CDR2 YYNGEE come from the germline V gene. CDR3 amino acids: CASGSRLGGNTGNTIYF. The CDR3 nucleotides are TGTGCCAGCGGCAGCAGACTGGGGGGCAACACTGGAAACACCATATATTTT.

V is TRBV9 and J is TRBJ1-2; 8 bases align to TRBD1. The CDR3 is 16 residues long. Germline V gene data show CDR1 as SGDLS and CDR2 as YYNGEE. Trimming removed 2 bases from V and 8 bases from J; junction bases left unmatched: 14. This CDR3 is CASSVANPTGDLGYTF. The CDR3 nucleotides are TGTGCCAGCAGCGTTGCGAACCCGACAGGGGATTTGGGCTACACCTTC. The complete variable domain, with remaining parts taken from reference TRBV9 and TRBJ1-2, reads DSGVTQTPKHLITATGQRVTLRCSPRSGDLSVYWYQQSLDQGLQFLIQYYNGEERAKGNILERFSAQQFPDLHSELNLSSLELGDSALYFCASSVANPTGDLGYTFGSGTRLTVV.

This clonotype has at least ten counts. CDR3 region: CASSPNELAGGSEAFF. DNA of the CDR3: TGTGCCAGCTCACCAAATGAACTGGCAGGGGGCTCTGAAGCTTTCTTT. The chain is built from TRBV18 and TRBJ1-1, with 8 bases identical to TRBD1. J was trimmed by 6 bases and V by 2 bases; bases with no gene match: 11. CDR3 size: 16 residues. CDR1 is KGHSH and CDR2 is LQKENI in the germline V gene. The variable domain in full, with the rest retrieved from reference TRBV18 and TRBJ1-1, is NAGVMQNPRHLVRRRGQEARLRCSPMKGHSHVYWYRQLPEEGLKFMVYLQKENIIDESGMPKERFSAEFPKEGPSILRIQQVVRGDSAAYFCASSPNELAGGSEAFFGQGTRLTVV.

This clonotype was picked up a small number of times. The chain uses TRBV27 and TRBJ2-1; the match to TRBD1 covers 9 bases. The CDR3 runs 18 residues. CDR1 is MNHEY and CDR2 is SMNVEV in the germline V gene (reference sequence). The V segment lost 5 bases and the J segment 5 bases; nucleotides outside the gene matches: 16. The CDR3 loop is CASSLTGGADTRHNEQFF. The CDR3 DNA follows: TGTGCCAGCAGTCTAACAGGGGGCGCGGACACAAGGCACAATGAGCAGTTCTTC.

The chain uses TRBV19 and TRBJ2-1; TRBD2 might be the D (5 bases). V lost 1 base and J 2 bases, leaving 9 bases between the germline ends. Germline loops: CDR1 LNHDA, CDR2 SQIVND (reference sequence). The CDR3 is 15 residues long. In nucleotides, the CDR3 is TGTGCCAGTAGTATAGTTGCGGGCCCCTACAATGAGCAGTTCTTC. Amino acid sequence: CASSIVAGPYNEQFF. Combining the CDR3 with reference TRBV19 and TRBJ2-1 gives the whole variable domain DGGITQSPKYLFRKEGQNVTLSCEQNLNHDAMYWYRQDPGQGLRLIYYSQIVNDFQKGDIAEGYSVSREKKESFPLTVTSAQKNPTAFYLCASSIVAGPYNEQFFGPGTRLTVL.

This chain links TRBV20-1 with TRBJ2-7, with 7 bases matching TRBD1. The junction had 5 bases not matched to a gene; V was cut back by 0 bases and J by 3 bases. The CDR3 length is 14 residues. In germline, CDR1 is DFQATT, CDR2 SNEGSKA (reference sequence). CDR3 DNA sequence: TGCAGTGCTAGAGATCCACGGACAGGCTACGAGCAGTACTTC. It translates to CSARDPRTGYEQYF.

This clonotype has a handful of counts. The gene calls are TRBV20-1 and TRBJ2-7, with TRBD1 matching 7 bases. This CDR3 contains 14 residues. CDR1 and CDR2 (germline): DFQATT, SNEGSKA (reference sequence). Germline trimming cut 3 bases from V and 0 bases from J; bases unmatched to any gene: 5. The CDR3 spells CSASGQDNSYEQYF. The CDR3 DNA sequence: TGCAGTGCTAGTGGACAGGATAACTCCTACGAGCAGTACTTC.

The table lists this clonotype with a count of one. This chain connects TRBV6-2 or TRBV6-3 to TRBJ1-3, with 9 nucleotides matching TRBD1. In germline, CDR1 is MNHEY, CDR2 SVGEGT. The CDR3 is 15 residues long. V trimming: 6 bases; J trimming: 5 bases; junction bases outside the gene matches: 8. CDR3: CASRAQGAGRNTIYF. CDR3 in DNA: TGTGCCAGCAGAGCACAGGGGGCAGGCAGAAACACCATATATTTT.

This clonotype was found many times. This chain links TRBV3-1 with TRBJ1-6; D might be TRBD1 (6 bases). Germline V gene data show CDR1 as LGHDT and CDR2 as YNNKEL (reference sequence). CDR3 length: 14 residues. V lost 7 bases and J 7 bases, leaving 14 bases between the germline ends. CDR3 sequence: CASTTQGANSPLHF. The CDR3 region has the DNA TGTGCCAGCACTACACAGGGAGCGAATTCACCCCTCCACTTT.

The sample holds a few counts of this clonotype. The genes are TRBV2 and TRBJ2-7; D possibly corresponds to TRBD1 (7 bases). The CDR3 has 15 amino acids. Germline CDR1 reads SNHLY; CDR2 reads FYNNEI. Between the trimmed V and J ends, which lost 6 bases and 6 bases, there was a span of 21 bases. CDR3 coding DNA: TGTGCCAGCAGGGAGGGGGCAGGGTCGACTCTCGAGCAGTACTTC. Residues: CASREGAGSTLEQYF. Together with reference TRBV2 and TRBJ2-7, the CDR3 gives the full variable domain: EPEVTQTPSHQVTQMGQEVILRCVPISNHLYFYWYRQILGQKVEFLVSFYNNEISEKSEIFDDQFSVERPDGSNFTLKIRSTKLEDSAMYFCASREGAGSTLEQYFGPGTRLTVT.

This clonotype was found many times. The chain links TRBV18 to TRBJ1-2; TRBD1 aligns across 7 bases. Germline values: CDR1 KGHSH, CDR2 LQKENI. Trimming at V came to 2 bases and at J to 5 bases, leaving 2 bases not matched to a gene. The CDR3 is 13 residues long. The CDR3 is CASSPEGAYGYTF. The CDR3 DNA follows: TGTGCCAGCTCACCAGAGGGGGCGTATGGCTACACCTTC.

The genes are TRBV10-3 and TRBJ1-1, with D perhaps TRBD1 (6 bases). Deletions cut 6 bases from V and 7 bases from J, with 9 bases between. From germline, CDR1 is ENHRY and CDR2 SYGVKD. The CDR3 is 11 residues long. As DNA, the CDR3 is TGTGCCATCAGGACAGGCTATGAAGCTTTCTTT. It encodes CAIRTGYEAFF.

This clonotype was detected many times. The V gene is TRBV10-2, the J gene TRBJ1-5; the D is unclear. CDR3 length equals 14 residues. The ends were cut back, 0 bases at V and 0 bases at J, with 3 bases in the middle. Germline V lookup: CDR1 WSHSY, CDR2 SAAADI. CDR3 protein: CASSESYSNQPQHF. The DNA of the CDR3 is TGCGCCAGCAGTGAGTCCTATAGCAATCAGCCCCAGCATTTT.

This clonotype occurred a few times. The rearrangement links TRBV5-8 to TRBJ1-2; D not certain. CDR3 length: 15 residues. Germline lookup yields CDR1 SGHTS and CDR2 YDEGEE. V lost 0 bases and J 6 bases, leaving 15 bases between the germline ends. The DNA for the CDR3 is TGTGCCAGCAGCTTGGCCGTCCCCGCTGGGGATGGCTACACCTTC. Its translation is CASSLAVPAGDGYTF.